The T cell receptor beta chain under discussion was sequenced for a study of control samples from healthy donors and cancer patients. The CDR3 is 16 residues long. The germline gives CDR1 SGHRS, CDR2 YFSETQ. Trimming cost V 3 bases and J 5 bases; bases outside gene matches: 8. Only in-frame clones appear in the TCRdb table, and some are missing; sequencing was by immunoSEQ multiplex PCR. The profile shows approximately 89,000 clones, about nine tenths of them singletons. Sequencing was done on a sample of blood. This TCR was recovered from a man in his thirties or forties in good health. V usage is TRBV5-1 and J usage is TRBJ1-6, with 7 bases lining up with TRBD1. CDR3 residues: CASSSGTDGNNSPLHF. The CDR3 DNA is TGCGCCAGCAGCTCCGGGACAGACGGGAATAATTCACCCCTCCACTTT.